Listed below are T cell receptor beta chains from one sample, sequenced in a study of tumour-infiltrating T cells in Burkitt lymphoma. The repertoire was sequenced with immunoSEQ multiplex PCR; TCRdb's copy has only in-frame clones and lacks some. The sample comprises 15,000 or so clones, 25% to 35% of which are singletons, and roughly 6.1% rests with the top ten. What was sequenced was tumor tissue. The origin of the receptors is a human donor with diffuse large B-cell lymphoma. Each CDR3 is given with its conserved first and last residue. The order of the fields is D gene, clone size, V gene, J gene, CDR3 protein, CDR3 DNA. D genes are given only for firm matches. Clone size is not always given. Where it is, it says once, few, many or a class for expanded clones.

-	-	TRBV7-8	TRBJ1-5	CASSLGAVQPQHF	TGTGCCAGCAGCTTAGGCGCGGTTCAGCCCCAGCATTTT
-	few	TRBV5-1	TRBJ2-7	CASSLGGIYEQYF	TGCGCCAGCAGCCTCGGGGGCATTTACGAGCAGTACTTC
-	-	TRBV7-8	TRBJ2-7	CASSLTGLSSYEQYF	TGTGCCAGCAGCTTAACCGGACTAAGCTCCTACGAGCAGTACTTC
-	-	TRBV6-5	TRBJ1-5	CASSPSTYSNQPQHF	TGTGCCAGCAGCCCCTCCACGTACAGCAATCAGCCCCAGCATTTT
-	-	TRBV5-1	TRBJ2-3	CASSLELHGTDTQYF	TGCGCCAGCAGCTTGGAATTGCACGGCACAGATACGCAGTATTTT
-	few	TRBV19	TRBJ1-2	CASSIIRQDSNYGYTF	TGTGCCAGTAGTATAATACGACAGGATTCTAACTATGGCTACACCTTC
TRBD2	-	TRBV30	TRBJ2-1	CAWSGLAAYNEQFF	TGTGCCTGGAGTGGGCTAGCGGCCTACAATGAGCAGTTCTTC
TRBD2	few	TRBV6-1	TRBJ2-7	CASSDSRVAGFSYEQYF	TGTGCCAGCAGTGATTCCAGGGTAGCGGGATTCTCCTACGAGCAGTACTTC
-	-	TRBV28	TRBJ1-5	CASRQGLNQPQHF	TGTGCCAGCCGGCAGGGCCTAAATCAGCCCCAGCATTTT
TRBD2	few	TRBV7-9	TRBJ2-2	CASSGWTSDTNTGELFF	TGTGCCAGCAGCGGATGGACTAGCGATACGAACACCGGGGAGCTGTTTTTT
-	-	TRBV27	TRBJ2-7	CASSLSGTLERAYEQYF	TGTGCCAGCAGTTTATCCGGGACTCTTGAACGAGCCTACGAGCAGTACTTC
-	-	TRBV19	TRBJ2-2	CASSGYGGELFF	TGTGCCAGTAGTGGGTACGGCGGGGAGCTGTTTTTT
TRBD1	few	TRBV18	TRBJ1-1	CASSRTGQGASTEAFF	TGTGCCAGCTCACGGACCGGACAGGGGGCGTCCACTGAAGCTTTCTTT
-	-	TRBV13	TRBJ2-3	CASSLPGTGNTDTQYF	TGTGCCAGCAGCTTACCCGGGACGGGGAACACAGATACGCAGTATTTT
-	few	TRBV7-9	TRBJ1-3	CASRPLGLRSGNTIYF	TGTGCCAGCAGACCCCTAGGACTGCGCTCTGGAAACACCATATATTTT
-	-	TRBV5-1	TRBJ2-6	CASSPAGANVLTF	TGCGCCAGCAGCCCTGCTGGGGCCAACGTCCTGACTTTC
-	-	TRBV9	TRBJ2-5	CASSRGGLEETQYF	TGTGCCAGCAGCCGGGGCGGCTTAGAAGAGACCCAGTACTTC
-	-	TRBV5-1	TRBJ1-1	CASSLNVGSEAFF	TGCGCCAGCAGCTTGAATGTCGGCTCTGAAGCTTTCTTT
-	-	TRBV5-1	TRBJ2-2	CASSQNTGELFF	TGCGCCAGCAGCCAAAACACCGGGGAGCTGTTTTTT
TRBD2	few	TRBV2	TRBJ2-7	CASETSSYEQYF	TGTGCCAGCGAGACTAGCAGTTACGAGCAGTACTTC
-	-	TRBV27	TRBJ2-3	CASSPQTGTDTQYF	TGTGCCAGCAGTCCCCAGACGGGCACAGATACGCAGTATTTT
TRBD1	large	TRBV2	TRBJ2-5	CASTRDRQPETQYF	TGTGCCAGTACCCGGGACAGGCAACCAGAGACCCAGTACTTC
TRBD1	-	TRBV10-3	TRBJ1-1	CAGRQGWGSNTEAFF	TGTGCCGGAAGACAGGGCTGGGGATCGAACACTGAAGCTTTCTTT
TRBD2	-	TRBV7-8	TRBJ2-3	CASSLIGLADLDTQYF	TGTGCCAGCAGCTTAATAGGACTAGCGGATTTAGATACGCAGTATTTT
-	-	TRBV6-1	TRBJ2-7	CASSDAKDTLRLYF	TGTGCCAGCAGTGACGCTAAGGACACCCTGAGGCTGTACTTC
TRBD1	-	TRBV7-2	TRBJ1-2	CASTRYRQGDGYTF	TGTGCCAGCACCCGCTACCGTCAGGGGGATGGCTACACCTTC
TRBD2	-	TRBV28	TRBJ2-7	CASSFRIAGDGEQYF	TGTGCCAGCAGTTTTCGGATAGCGGGAGATGGCGAGCAGTACTTC
-	-	TRBV19	TRBJ2-5	CASSIGAAQETQYF	TGTGCCAGTAGTATTGGGGCAGCCCAAGAGACCCAGTACTTC
-	few	TRBV7-6	TRBJ2-7	CASSRYLGERDEQYF	TGTGCCAGCAGCCGGTATTTGGGGGAGCGGGACGAGCAGTACTTC
TRBD1	-	TRBV18	TRBJ1-1	CASSLVGTGGTNTEAFF	TGTGCCAGCTCACTTGTCGGGACAGGGGGCACCAACACTGAAGCTTTCTTT
-	medium-sized	TRBV10-2	TRBJ2-3	CASRQETDTQYF	TGCGCCAGCAGACAAGAAACAGATACGCAGTATTTT
TRBD1	few	TRBV5-1	TRBJ2-3	CASSLGQGRDTQYF	TGCGCCAGCAGCTTGGGACAGGGAAGAGATACGCAGTATTTT
-	-	TRBV19	TRBJ2-5	CASSLGRDRETQYF	TGTGCCAGTAGTTTGGGACGGGACCGGGAGACCCAGTACTTC
-	-	TRBV7-2	TRBJ2-7	CASSLVGTGVNEQYF	TGTGCCAGCAGCTTAGTAGGGACGGGGGTAAACGAGCAGTACTTC
TRBD2	few	TRBV15	TRBJ2-1	CATSRDLGLALNGYNEQFF	TGTGCCACCAGCAGAGATCTCGGACTAGCACTGAATGGTTACAATGAGCAGTTCTTC
TRBD1	-	TRBV30	TRBJ1-1	CAWSVQGAHAEAFF	TGTGCCTGGAGTGTACAGGGGGCCCATGCTGAAGCTTTCTTT
-	-	TRBV9	TRBJ1-6	CASSVVGDSPLHF	TGTGCCAGCAGCGTAGTCGGGGATTCACCCCTCCACTTT
-	few	TRBV27	TRBJ1-1	CASSLSEGLQTEAFF	TGTGCCAGCAGTTTATCGGAGGGGCTCCAAACTGAAGCTTTCTTT
-	few	TRBV30	TRBJ1-4	CAWRAGTLSVTNEKLFF	TGTGCCTGGAGAGCCGGGACTTTGTCCGTAACTAATGAAAAACTGTTTTTT
TRBD2	-	TRBV4-1	TRBJ2-1	CASSPLAGEGNNEQFF	TGCGCCAGCAGCCCGTTAGCGGGAGAGGGTAACAATGAGCAGTTCTTC
-	-	TRBV6-5	TRBJ2-2	CASSYNRSPGELFF	TGTGCCAGCAGTTACAACCGTTCCCCCGGGGAGCTGTTTTTT
-	-	TRBV27	TRBJ2-7	CASSLGQTYYEQYF	TGTGCCAGCAGTTTAGGACAGACATATTACGAGCAGTACTTC